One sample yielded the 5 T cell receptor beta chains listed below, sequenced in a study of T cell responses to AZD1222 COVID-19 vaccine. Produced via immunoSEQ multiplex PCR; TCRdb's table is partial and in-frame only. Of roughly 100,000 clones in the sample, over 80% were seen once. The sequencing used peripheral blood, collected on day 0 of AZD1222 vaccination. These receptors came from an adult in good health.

CDR3 in amino acids: CASSPSTGARNEKLFF. CDR3 bases: TGCGCCAGCAGCCCGTCGACGGGGGCGAGGAATGAAAAACTGTTTTTT. This chain uses TRBV4-3 with TRBJ1-4; a possible D gene is TRBD1 (6 bases). V dropped 4 bases and J dropped 5 bases, with 17 bases sitting between them. Germline V lookup: CDR1 LGHNA, CDR2 YSLEER. This CDR3 comprises 16 residues.

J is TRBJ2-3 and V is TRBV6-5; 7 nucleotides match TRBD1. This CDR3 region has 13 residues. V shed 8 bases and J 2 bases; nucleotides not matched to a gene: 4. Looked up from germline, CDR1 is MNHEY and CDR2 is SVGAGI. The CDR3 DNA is TGTGCCAGCTGGGACAGATTCACAGATACGCAGTATTTT. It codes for CASWDRFTDTQYF.

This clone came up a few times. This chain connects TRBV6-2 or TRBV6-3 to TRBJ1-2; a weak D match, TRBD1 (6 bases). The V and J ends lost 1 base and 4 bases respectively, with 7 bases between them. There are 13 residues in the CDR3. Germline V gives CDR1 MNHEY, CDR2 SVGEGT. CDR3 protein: CASSYWTAYGYTF. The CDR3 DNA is TGTGCCAGCAGTTACTGGACAGCCTATGGCTACACCTTC.

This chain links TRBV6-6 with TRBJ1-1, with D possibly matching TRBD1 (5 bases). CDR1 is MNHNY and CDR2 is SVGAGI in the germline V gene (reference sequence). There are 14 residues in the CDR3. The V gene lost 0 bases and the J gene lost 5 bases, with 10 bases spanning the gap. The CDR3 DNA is TGTGCCAGCAGTTACTCGGAAGGGGTGACTGAAGCTTTCTTT. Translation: CASSYSEGVTEAFF.

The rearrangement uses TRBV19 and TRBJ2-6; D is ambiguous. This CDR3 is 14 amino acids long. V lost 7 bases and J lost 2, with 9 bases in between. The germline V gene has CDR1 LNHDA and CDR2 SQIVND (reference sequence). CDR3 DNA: TGTGCCAGTACGGTGCGTACTGGGGCCAACGTCCTGACTTTC. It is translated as CASTVRTGANVLTF.